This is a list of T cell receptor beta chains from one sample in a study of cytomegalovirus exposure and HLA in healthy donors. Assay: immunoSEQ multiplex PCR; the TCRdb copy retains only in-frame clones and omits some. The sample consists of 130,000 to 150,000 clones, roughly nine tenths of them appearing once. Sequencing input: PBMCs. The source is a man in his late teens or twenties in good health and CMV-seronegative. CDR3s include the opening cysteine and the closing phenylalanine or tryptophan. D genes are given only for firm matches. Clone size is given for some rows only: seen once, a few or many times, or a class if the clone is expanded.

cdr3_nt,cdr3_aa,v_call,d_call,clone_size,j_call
TGTGCCAGCAGTGACCTAGCGGGAGGGCCAGATACGCAGTATTTT,CASSDLAGGPDTQYF,TRBV6-1,TRBD2,.,TRBJ2-3
TGTGCCAGCAGTAAGAGGGGGATCCACGAGCAGTACTTC,CASSKRGIHEQYF,TRBV6-1,.,.,TRBJ2-7
TGTGCCAGCAGCGTCTTCTTAAGCACAGATACGCAGTATTTT,CASSVFLSTDTQYF,TRBV9,.,.,TRBJ2-3
TGTGCCAGCAGCGGTTCAGTCTTTCCCGGGGAGCTGTTTTTT,CASSGSVFPGELFF,TRBV9,.,.,TRBJ2-2
TGTACCAGCAGTGAAGCAACCTACTACGAGCAGTACTTC,CTSSEATYYEQYF,TRBV6-1,.,.,TRBJ2-7
TGTGCCAGCAGCGTAGGTAAAGCCGGACTGAACACCATATATTTT,CASSVGKAGLNTIYF,TRBV9,.,once,TRBJ1-3
TGCGCCAGCAGCCGATCCGGGATTGGCACAGATACGCAGTATTTT,CASSRSGIGTDTQYF,TRBV5-1,.,.,TRBJ2-3
TGTGCCAGCAGTGGCAGGGCGGAAGGCTACACCTTC,CASSGRAEGYTF,TRBV2,.,.,TRBJ1-2
TGTGCCAGCAGTTCCCTACGGACAGGGAACTATGGCTACACCTTC,CASSSLRTGNYGYTF,TRBV6-5,TRBD1,.,TRBJ1-2
TGTGCCAGCAGCTTCGGCGGAGCTACATGGAATGAGCAGTTCTTC,CASSFGGATWNEQFF,TRBV5-8,.,.,TRBJ2-1
TGTGCCAGCAGAACTCCTACAGGGGAAGGGGGAGATGGTGAAGCTTTCTTT,CASRTPTGEGGDGEAFF,TRBV11-2,TRBD1,.,TRBJ1-1
TGTGCCAGCAGCTCCAGGGGAAGCGACACTGAAGCTTTCTTT,CASSSRGSDTEAFF,TRBV5-5,.,.,TRBJ1-1
TGTGCCAGCAGTTTAGGGACAGGAGGCGAGCAGTACTTC,CASSLGTGGEQYF,TRBV27,TRBD1,.,TRBJ2-7
TGCAGCGTCGGGACAGGGATTTCGCAGACCCAGTACTTC,CSVGTGISQTQYF,TRBV29-1,TRBD1,.,TRBJ2-5
TGTGCCAGCAGCTTGGGTCACTACTACGAGCAGTACTTC,CASSLGHYYEQYF,TRBV5-8,.,.,TRBJ2-7
TGTGCCAGCTCACCGCCAGGGCTTTCAGAGACCCAGTACTTC,CASSPPGLSETQYF,TRBV18,.,once,TRBJ2-5
TGTGCCAGCAGTAAGGACACTGACAATGAGCAGTTCTTC,CASSKDTDNEQFF,TRBV6-1,.,.,TRBJ2-1
TGTGCCAGCAGCTTCGACTTGAGCTCCTACAATGAGCAGTTCTTC,CASSFDLSSYNEQFF,TRBV7-6,.,.,TRBJ2-1
TGTGCCAGCAGAAGGACAGGGGCGGACACCGGGGAGCTGTTTTTT,CASRRTGADTGELFF,TRBV9,TRBD1,.,TRBJ2-2
TGTGCCAGCAGCTCCGAAGCTAGCGGTAGTACCTACAATGAGCAGTTCTTC,CASSSEASGSTYNEQFF,TRBV7-3,TRBD2,.,TRBJ2-1
TGTGCCAGCAGCTACTCGACAGGGGCCTACGAGCAGTACTTC,CASSYSTGAYEQYF,TRBV7-8,TRBD1,.,TRBJ2-7
TGTGCCATCAGAGGACAGGGCGGCACCGGGGAGCTGTTTTTT,CAIRGQGGTGELFF,TRBV10-3,TRBD1,.,TRBJ2-2
TGTGCCAGCAGTTTTTGGCAGGGGGCACCGGAGGTTGCCTACGAGCAGTACTTC,CASSFWQGAPEVAYEQYF,TRBV28,TRBD1,.,TRBJ2-7
TGTGCCAGAACCCAGGGGGCAGCGACTGAAGCTTTCTTT,CARTQGAATEAFF,TRBV2,TRBD1,.,TRBJ1-1
TGTGCCAGCAGCTTAGCGGGAGGAGAAACAGATACGCAGTATTTT,CASSLAGGETDTQYF,TRBV7-8,.,.,TRBJ2-3
TGTGCCAGCAAACCCGGGACAGCCCACGGGGCCCAGCATTTT,CASKPGTAHGAQHF,TRBV6-1,TRBD1,.,TRBJ1-5
TGCGCCAGCAGGATTTTGAGTGGCACTGAAGCTTTCTTT,CASRILSGTEAFF,TRBV5-1,.,once,TRBJ1-1
TGTGCCAGCAGCGAATACAGGGGCCTGAACACCGGGGAGCTGTTTTTT,CASSEYRGLNTGELFF,TRBV9,TRBD1,.,TRBJ2-2
TGTGCCAGCAGTCAAAACTGGGCCAACGTCCTGACTTTC,CASSQNWANVLTF,TRBV11-3,.,once,TRBJ2-6
TGTGCCAGCAGCCAAACTCCGGGACAGGGCCGAAAGTCGTATGGCTACACCTTC,CASSQTPGQGRKSYGYTF,TRBV14,TRBD1,.,TRBJ1-2
TGTGCCACCAGGGACAGGGAGATGAACACTGAAGCTTTCTTT,CATRDREMNTEAFF,TRBV5-5,TRBD1,few,TRBJ1-1
TGTGCCAGCAGCTTAGGGTGGTTGGGAGCGGGAGGAAGCACAGATACGCAGTATTTT,CASSLGWLGAGGSTDTQYF,TRBV7-9,TRBD2,.,TRBJ2-3
TGTGCCAGCGGGCCGGGACTAGCGGCGCGGGAGCTGTTTTTT,CASGPGLAARELFF,TRBV2,TRBD2,.,TRBJ2-2
TGTGCCAGTTCGATCGGACAGGGAGCCTATGGCTACACCTTC,CASSIGQGAYGYTF,TRBV19,TRBD1,.,TRBJ1-2
TGTGCCAGCAGCTTAACGGGGGAAGACACCGGGGAGCTGTTTTTT,CASSLTGEDTGELFF,TRBV11-2,.,.,TRBJ2-2
TGTGCCAGCAAAGAAGGGGGCTCGGGAGAGACCCAGTACTTC,CASKEGGSGETQYF,TRBV6-5,TRBD1,.,TRBJ2-5
TGTGCCAGCAGCAAGGGGCGGACTAGCGGGCGCCACTCCTACAATGAGCAGTTCTTC,CASSKGRTSGRHSYNEQFF,TRBV21-1,.,.,TRBJ2-1
TGTGCCAGTAGCATGGAGGGCCGGGAAAAACTGTTTTTT,CASSMEGREKLFF,TRBV19,.,.,TRBJ1-4
TGTGCCAGCAGCCCAGGAGGGGCCTCCTACAATGAGCAGTTCTTC,CASSPGGASYNEQFF,TRBV9,.,.,TRBJ2-1
TGTGCCAGCGCGTTCGGGAGAAGGGAGACCCAGTACTTC,CASAFGRRETQYF,TRBV11-2,.,.,TRBJ2-5
TGTGCCAGCTCACCACCGACAGGGGGCTACGAGCAGTACTTC,CASSPPTGGYEQYF,TRBV18,TRBD1,.,TRBJ2-7
TGCGCCAGCAGCCAAGAATCAGGGCGGGAAAAACTGTTTTTT,CASSQESGREKLFF,TRBV4-3,.,.,TRBJ1-4
TGTGCCAGCAGCGTAGGTGACAGGGGACGCACTAATGAAAAACTGTTTTTT,CASSVGDRGRTNEKLFF,TRBV9,TRBD1,.,TRBJ1-4
TGTGCCAGCAGTGGCCAGACAGCCAACTCTGGAAACACCATATATTTT,CASSGQTANSGNTIYF,TRBV6-1,.,.,TRBJ1-3
TGTGCCAGCAGCGTAGGGGGGGACAGCAACTATGGCTACACCTTC,CASSVGGDSNYGYTF,TRBV9,TRBD1,.,TRBJ1-2
TGTGCCAGTAGCGGGGACAGGGGGGCCCGTGGCTACACCTTC,CASSGDRGARGYTF,TRBV19,TRBD1,few,TRBJ1-2